The 17 T cell receptor beta chains below were found in one sample sequenced in a study of cytomegalovirus exposure and HLA in healthy donors. It was with 60 Vbeta and 13 Jbeta primers that the PCR ran. Data came from immunoSEQ multiplex PCR; TCRdb stores just in-frame clones and leaves some out. Of 180,000 or so clones in the sample, around 77% were seen once. Sequencing was carried out using PBMCs. The receptors originated from a woman aged 25 to 39 in good health and CMV-seronegative.

The CDR3 protein is CATSRDRSHYEQYF. CDR3 DNA sequence: TGTGCCACCAGCAGGGACAGGAGTCACTACGAGCAGTACTTC. The gene calls are TRBV15 and TRBJ2-7, with TRBD1 matching 7 bases. V lost 3 bases, J lost 3 bases, and 5 bases stayed unmatched. CDR3 length equals 14 residues. CDR1 LNHNV and CDR2 YYDKDF come from the germline V gene (reference sequence).

This clone was counted once. This chain links TRBV7-2 with TRBJ1-1; TRBD1 aligns across 7 bases. Germline CDR1 is SGHTA and CDR2 is FQGNSA. V shed 5 bases and J 1 base; nucleotides not matched to a gene: 7. CDR3 size: 15 residues. For the CDR3, the DNA is TGTGCCAGCAGCCACTTGGGACAGAGGAACACTGAAGCTTTCTTT. This gives the protein CASSHLGQRNTEAFF.

The chain carries TRBV28 and TRBJ1-4; the D gene is possibly TRBD1 (6 bases). V dropped 6 bases and J dropped 4 bases, with 12 bases sitting between them. CDR3 length equals 14 residues. From germline, CDR1 is MDHEN and CDR2 SYDVKM. The DNA of the CDR3 is TGTGCCAGCAGCTTAACAGGGATTAATGAAAAACTGTTTTTT. As protein: CASSLTGINEKLFF.

The rearrangement uses TRBV7-9 and TRBJ2-3; 10 nucleotides agree with TRBD2. CDR1 is SEHNR and CDR2 is FQNEAQ in the germline V gene (reference sequence). The trim removed 5 bases at V and 3 bases at J, leaving 11 bases unmatched. The CDR3 runs to 17 residues. The CDR3 coding sequence is TGTGCCAGCAGCGCTAGTAGCGGGGGGCGTTGGACAGATACGCAGTATTTT. Protein sequence: CASSASSGGRWTDTQYF. Combining the CDR3 with reference TRBV7-9 and TRBJ2-3 gives the whole variable domain DTGVSQNPRHKITKRGQNVTFRCDPISEHNRLYWYRQTLGQGPEFLTYFQNEAQLEKSRLLSDRFSAERPKGSFSTLEIQRTEQGDSAMYLCASSASSGGRWTDTQYFGPGTRLTVL.

This clone was observed a handful of times. The genes are TRBV6-1 and TRBJ2-6, with 7 bases lining up with TRBD1. The CDR3 is 14 amino acids. After removal of 6 bases from V and 5 bases from J, the junction contained 4 bases not matched to a gene. Germline lookup yields CDR1 MNHNS and CDR2 SASEGT. DNA for the CDR3: TGTGCCAGCAGGTCGGGACAGAGGGCCAACGTCCTGACTTTC. Protein sequence: CASRSGQRANVLTF.

The chain has TRBV7-9 and TRBJ2-1; D uncertain. With 1 base removed from V and 7 bases from J, the gap between germline ends came to 5 bases. CDR1 SEHNR and CDR2 FQNEAQ come from the germline V gene (reference sequence). The CDR3 is 12 amino acids. DNA of the CDR3: TGTGCCAGCAGCTTAGACAAAAATGAGCAGTTCTTC. Translation gives CASSLDKNEQFF.

In this sample, this clone turned up once. Other DNA sequences in the sample encode the same CDR3. The chain couples TRBV5-1 to TRBJ2-3; no clear D. Trimming removed 0 bases from V and 5 bases from J, with 4 bases in between. Per the germline V gene, CDR1 is SGHRS and CDR2 is YFSETQ. The CDR3 consists of 12 residues. The CDR3 DNA reads TGCGCCAGCAGCTTGGCGGGAGATACGCAGTATTTT. It translates to CASSLAGDTQYF.

The chain links TRBV2 to TRBJ1-2; no reliable D call. Germline lookup yields CDR1 SNHLY and CDR2 FYNNEI. V lost 3 bases, J lost 4 bases, and 6 bases lay in between. CDR3 length: 12 residues. CDR3 bases: TGTGCCAGCAGTGATTCCTCCTATGGCTACACCTTC. Protein product: CASSDSSYGYTF.

This chain connects TRBV4-3 to TRBJ2-1; a possible D gene is TRBD1 (6 bases). CDR1 is LGHNA, CDR2 YSLEER, per germline. Trimming took 0 bases from V and 2 from J, leaving 20 bases between them. This CDR3 region has 19 residues. DNA for the CDR3: TGCGCCAGCAGCCAAGAAAGCCCCGGACAGTTCTCGACCTACAATGAGCAGTTCTTC. This encodes CASSQESPGQFSTYNEQFF.

This chain joins TRBV10-3 and TRBJ1-1; D call uncertain. Germline CDR1 and CDR2: ENHRY and SYGVKD. The CDR3 contains 14 residues. V gave up 1 base and J gave up 3 bases, with 9 bases separating them. The CDR3 reads CAISEYSVDTEAFF. CDR3 in DNA: TGTGCCATCAGTGAGTACAGTGTGGACACTGAAGCTTTCTTT.

This rearrangement joins TRBV5-1 to TRBJ1-6; 7 bases match TRBD1. This CDR3 spans 15 amino acids. The V gene's germline CDR1 is SGHRS and CDR2 YFSETQ. The V gene end was trimmed by 9 bases and the J gene end by 5 bases; junction bases not matched to a gene: 11. The CDR3 bases are TGCGCCAACCAAAGTTGGACAGGAGATAATTCACCCCTCCACTTT. This translates into CANQSWTGDNSPLHF.

The rearrangement links TRBV9 to TRBJ2-7; 8 positions match TRBD1. The V gene end was trimmed by 0 bases and the J gene end by 4 bases; junction bases not matched to a gene: 3. Looked up from germline, CDR1 is SGDLS and CDR2 is YYNGEE. CDR3 length: 14 residues. CDR3 bases: TGTGCCAGCAGCGTAGGACAGGGGACTTACGAGCAGTACTTC. Encoded protein: CASSVGQGTYEQYF.

The chain couples TRBV5-8 to TRBJ1-1, with 8 bases aligning to TRBD1. The CDR3 loop spans 14 amino acids. Germline CDR1 and CDR2: SGHTS and YDEGEE. V was clipped by 3 bases and J by 5 bases; unmatched bases: 6. The CDR3 region has the DNA TGTGCCAGCAGCTCTGGACAGGGTTGGACTGAAGCTTTCTTT. Amino acids: CASSSGQGWTEAFF.

The chain joins TRBV5-6 to TRBJ1-2, with 7 bases aligning to TRBD1. V lost 0 bases to trimming and J lost 7 bases; unmatched junction nucleotides: 3. Germline V gene data show CDR1 as SGHDT and CDR2 as YYEEEE. This CDR3 has 13 amino acids. In DNA form, the CDR3 reads TGTGCCAGCAGCTTGGGGACAGGCGGTGGCTACACCTTC. Encoded protein: CASSLGTGGGYTF. Combining the CDR3 with reference TRBV5-6 and TRBJ1-2 gives the whole variable domain DAGVTQSPTHLIKTRGQQVTLRCSPKSGHDTVSWYQQALGQGPQFIFQYYEEEERQRGNFPDRFSGHQFPNYSSELNVNALLLGDSALYLCASSLGTGGGYTFGSGTRLTVV.

J is TRBJ2-1 and V is TRBV4-3; TRBD1 agrees at 9 bases. The trim removed 1 base at V and 5 bases at J, leaving 6 bases unmatched. This CDR3 is built from 16 residues. Germline V gene lookup returns CDR1 LGHNA and CDR2 YSLEER. CDR3 in amino acids: CASSQGYRGPDNEQFF. Here the CDR3 DNA reads TGCGCCAGCAGCCAAGGATACAGGGGGCCCGACAATGAGCAGTTCTTC.

The V and J genes are TRBV2 and TRBJ1-5; no clear D gene. The V end was cut by 7 bases, the J end by 2 bases, with 9 bases between. This CDR3 has 13 residues. CDR1 is SNHLY, CDR2 FYNNEI, per germline. The CDR3 DNA is TGTGCCAGCACCTACAGTCGCAATCAGCCCCAGCATTTT. Amino acids: CASTYSRNQPQHF.

The CDR3, as DNA: TGTGCCAGCAACAGCGGGGGCTCAGGGGAGACCCAGTACTTC. It translates to CASNSGGSGETQYF. The chain combines TRBV7-8 with TRBJ2-5, with TRBD2 matching over 8 bases. The germline V gene has CDR1 SGHVS and CDR2 FQNEAQ. This CDR3 has 14 residues. The ends lost 7 bases at V and 5 bases at J; junction bases unmatched: 9.